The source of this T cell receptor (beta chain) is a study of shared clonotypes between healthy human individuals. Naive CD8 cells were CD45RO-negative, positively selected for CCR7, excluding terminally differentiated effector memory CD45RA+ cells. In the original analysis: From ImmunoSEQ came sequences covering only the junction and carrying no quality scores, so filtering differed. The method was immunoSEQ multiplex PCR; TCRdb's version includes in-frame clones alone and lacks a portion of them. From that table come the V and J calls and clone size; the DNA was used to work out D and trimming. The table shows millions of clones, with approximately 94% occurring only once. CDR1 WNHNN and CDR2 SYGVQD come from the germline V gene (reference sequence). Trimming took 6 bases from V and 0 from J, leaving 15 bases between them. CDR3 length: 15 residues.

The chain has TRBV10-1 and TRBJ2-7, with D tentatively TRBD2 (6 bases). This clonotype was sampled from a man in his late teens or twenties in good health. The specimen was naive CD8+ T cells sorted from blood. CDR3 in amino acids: CASRFLASSSYEQYF. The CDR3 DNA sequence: TGCGCCAGCAGGTTCCTAGCGTCAAGCTCCTACGAGCAGTACTTC.